In its sample, the clone carrying this T cell receptor beta chain was seen a few times. Its antigen is as yet unknown. These data originate in a study of post-analysis software for immune sequencing data. Overall study findings and caveats: Strong co-clustering by F measure linked samples that shared a preparation batch. Comparison of patients with controls showed five TRBV segments more frequent in patients, TRBV5-6, TRBV5-1 and TRBV20-1 among them.

Included in the TCR beta cDNA libraries were unique molecular identifiers. A single record per CDR3 protein comes from TCRdb applying MiXCR to the PCR reads. Of over 150,000 distinct CDR3 sequences listed, roughly 31% are singletons. This CDR3 contains 14 residues. The J segment lost 13 bases and the V segment lost 2 bases, leaving 14 bases of the junction unmatched. The germline V gene encodes CDR1 DFQATT and CDR2 SNEGSKA (reference sequence). This chain joins TRBV20-1 and TRBJ2-1, with 7 bases fitting TRBD1. This clonotype originated in a girl aged 5-17 years with multiple sclerosis. Specimen: blood. The CDR3 region has the DNA TGCAGTGCTAGAAGGGACAGCGGCCAAGAGACCCAGTTCTTC. This codes for CSARRDSGQETQFF.